A single sample gave rise to the 16 T cell receptor beta chains below, sequenced in a study of T cells after yellow fever vaccination. Using its own MiXCR run on the 5' RACE reads, TCRdb lists one record per CDR3 protein. The sample contains about 310,000 distinct CDR3 sequences, approximately 3.9% of which appear only once. The specimen comprised PBMCs, sampled on the day of the yellow fever booster vaccination. These TCRs come from a young man who received the YFV17D yellow fever vaccine.

This clonotype was seen repeatedly, ten times or more. The rearrangement links TRBV7-8 to TRBJ2-5; D may be TRBD1 (6 bases). Germline-derived CDR1 and CDR2 are SGHVS and FQNEAQ. This CDR3 spans 16 amino acids. Trimming shortened V by 5 bases and J by 0 bases, and 16 bases separated the two germline ends. The DNA of the CDR3 is TGTGCCAGCAGCGTGAACAGGGTTGGGAACCAAGAGACCCAGTACTTC. Protein product: CASSVNRVGNQETQYF.

This sequence joins TRBV5-1 and TRBJ2-3; 13 nucleotides line up with TRBD2. The V gene's germline CDR1 is SGHRS and CDR2 YFSETQ. The CDR3 runs 17 residues. V was pared by 4 bases and J by 1 base, with 6 bases of the junction left unmatched. The CDR3 is CASSRTSGGKRTDTQYF. The CDR3 region has the DNA TGCGCCAGCAGCCGGACTAGCGGGGGAAAACGCACAGATACGCAGTATTTT.

At least ten counts were recorded for this clonotype. The CDR3 DNA sequence: TGCAGTGCTCCCGGACAGGCTAACACCGGGGAGCTGTTTTTT. Amino acids: CSAPGQANTGELFF. The chain combines TRBV20-1 with TRBJ2-2; 7 nucleotides align to TRBD1. Per the germline V gene, CDR1 is DFQATT and CDR2 is SNEGSKA (reference sequence). The V gene end was trimmed by 5 bases and the J gene end by 2 bases; junction bases not matched to a gene: 5. The CDR3 sequence is 14 residues long.

V gene TRBV4-1 combines with J gene TRBJ2-7, with 11 bases identical to TRBD1. The CDR3 totals 16 residues. V trimming: 3 bases; J trimming: 6 bases; junction bases outside the gene matches: 10. Germline CDR1 reads MGHRA; CDR2 reads YSYEKL. Written as DNA, the CDR3 is TGCGCCAGCAGCCAGGGGACAGGGGGTCCTTTCGCCGAGCAGTACGTC. Encoded protein: CASSQGTGGPFAEQYV.

The chain uses TRBV6-5 and TRBJ1-1, with a possible D match to TRBD1 (5 bases). This CDR3 contains 16 residues. The germline CDR1 and CDR2 sequences are MNHEY and SVGAGI. V was clipped by 7 bases and J by 0 bases, with 18 bases between them. Here the CDR3 DNA reads TGTGCCAGCACCCGATTTCGGGGCTCCATGAACACTGAAGCTTTCTTT. Its protein product is CASTRFRGSMNTEAFF.

This clonotype was detected a few times. This chain joins TRBV5-1 and TRBJ2-1, with 8 positions matching TRBD2. The CDR3 has 16 residues. J lost 4 bases, V lost 0 bases, and 6 bases had no gene match. CDR1 SGHRS and CDR2 YFSETQ come from the germline V gene. The CDR3 DNA reads TGCGCCAGCAGCTTGGCGGCGGGGGGCTATTACAATGAGCAGTTCTTC. Protein sequence: CASSLAAGGYYNEQFF.

Ten or more counts support this clonotype. The chain links TRBV16 to TRBJ2-4; maybe TRBD1 (5 bases). The germline CDR1 and CDR2 sequences are KGHSY and FQNENV. The CDR3 runs 16 residues. V lost 2 bases and J 1 base, leaving 12 bases between the germline ends. CDR3 sequence reads: CASSQQGVGAKNIQYF. DNA for the CDR3: TGTGCCAGCAGCCAACAGGGCGTTGGGGCCAAAAACATTCAGTACTTC.

The rearrangement uses TRBV5-6 and TRBJ1-2; D is unresolved. The CDR3 has 12 amino acids. The germline V gene has CDR1 SGHDT and CDR2 YYEEEE. Deletions cut 0 bases from V and 8 bases from J, with 8 bases between. The CDR3 sequence is CASSLVGGGYTF. The CDR3 region has the DNA TGTGCCAGCAGCTTGGTAGGAGGCGGCTACACCTTC.

In its sample, this clonotype was seen a few times. The chain recombines TRBV29-1 with TRBJ1-2; weak D call: TRBD1 (6 bases). The CDR3 has 13 amino acids. V lost 4 bases to trimming and J lost 8 bases, with 17 bases between them. Germline CDR1 SQVTM, CDR2 ANQGSEA. CDR3 amino acids: CSVGDIQGRGYTF. In nucleotides, the CDR3 is TGCAGCGTTGGGGACATCCAGGGTAGAGGCTACACCTTC.

This clonotype has ten or more counts. This chain connects TRBV25-1 to TRBJ2-4, with D hard to call. Trimming removed 2 bases at V and 9 bases at J, with 11 bases between. There are 13 residues in the CDR3. In germline, CDR1 is MGHDK, CDR2 SYGVNS. The CDR3 DNA follows: TGTGCCAGCAGTGAAGTTGGCACAGTCATTCAGTACTTC. This codes for CASSEVGTVIQYF.

In this sample, this clonotype turned up many times. This sequence joins TRBV28 and TRBJ2-7; D may be TRBD2 (6 bases). Per germline, CDR1 MDHEN and CDR2 SYDVKM. The CDR3 loop spans 16 amino acids. Trimming left V 6 bases short and J 2 bases short, with 20 bases between. Here the CDR3 reads CASRTGPQWGAYEQYV. CDR3 nucleotide sequence: TGTGCCAGCAGGACCGGGCCACAATGGGGGGCCTACGAGCAGTACGTC.

This chain joins TRBV5-1 and TRBJ1-6; tentative D call: TRBD1 (6 bases). The V gene lost 2 bases and the J gene lost 0 bases, with 15 bases spanning the gap. Looked up from germline, CDR1 is SGHRS and CDR2 is YFSETQ. The CDR3 runs 18 residues. The DNA of the CDR3 is TGCGCCAGCAGCTTACGGACAGCATCTCGCTCCTATAATTCACCCCTCCACTTT. Translation gives CASSLRTASRSYNSPLHF.

This clonotype was recorded at least ten times. This rearrangement joins TRBV9 to TRBJ2-3, with 9 bases lining up with TRBD2. Germline assignment: CDR1 SGDLS and CDR2 YYNGEE. The ends lost 0 bases at V and 3 bases at J; junction bases unmatched: 2. The CDR3 runs to 15 residues. In nucleotides, the CDR3 is TGTGCCAGCAGCGTAGCGGCGGGGGGGACAGATACGCAGTATTTT. This translates into CASSVAAGGTDTQYF.

This clonotype has at least ten counts. The chain has TRBV7-2 and TRBJ2-7; 8 bases line up with TRBD2. Trimming took 1 base from V and 7 from J; bases not matched to a gene: 9. The length of the CDR3 is 15 residues. CDR1 is SGHTA and CDR2 is FQGNSA in the germline V gene. The CDR3 nucleotides are TGTGCCAGCAGCTTAGGCGGGGGGACTTCGGGGGAGCAGTACTTC. Residues: CASSLGGGTSGEQYF.

This clonotype occurred many times. This chain connects TRBV7-9 to TRBJ2-3, with 8 bases identical to TRBD1. Germline CDR1 and CDR2: SEHNR and FQNEAQ (reference sequence). The CDR3 loop spans 14 amino acids. The ends lost 4 bases at V and 4 bases at J; junction bases unmatched: 4. The CDR3 DNA reads as TGTGCCAGCAGCTCGGACAGGGAACCAGATACGCAGTATTTT. Translated, it gives CASSSDREPDTQYF.

The chain couples TRBV6-6 to TRBJ2-7; possible D gene TRBD1, 6 bases. The germline V and J ends were trimmed by 5 bases and 1 base, with 12 bases remaining between them. This CDR3 contains 14 residues. CDR1 and CDR2 from the germline V gene are MNHNY and SVGAGI (reference sequence). DNA for the CDR3: TGTGCCAGCAGTAATTCGGACAGATCCTACGAGCAGTACTTC. It encodes CASSNSDRSYEQYF.